This T cell receptor beta chain was found in a study of cytomegalovirus exposure and HLA in healthy donors. Whole-study results and caveats: A list of about 160 TCR beta chains associated with cytomegalovirus was given.

After removal of 4 bases from V and 5 bases from J, the junction contained 8 bases not matched to a gene. The CDR3 has 14 residues. Germline V CDR1 and CDR2: SGHDT, YYEEEE. PCR used 60 Vbeta primers and 13 Jbeta primers. Method: immunoSEQ multiplex PCR; TCRdb's copy keeps in-frame clones and lacks some. The sample lists 55,000 to 75,000 clones, roughly 74% occurring once. Of note for this clone: Its specificity is unknown.

Sequenced input: PBMCs. This TCR came from a human donor in good health. This rearrangement joins TRBV5-6 to TRBJ1-1; TRBD1 matches 7 bases. Here the CDR3 reads CASSPDRESTEAFF. CDR3 DNA sequence: TGTGCCAGCAGCCCAGACAGGGAAAGTACTGAAGCTTTCTTT.